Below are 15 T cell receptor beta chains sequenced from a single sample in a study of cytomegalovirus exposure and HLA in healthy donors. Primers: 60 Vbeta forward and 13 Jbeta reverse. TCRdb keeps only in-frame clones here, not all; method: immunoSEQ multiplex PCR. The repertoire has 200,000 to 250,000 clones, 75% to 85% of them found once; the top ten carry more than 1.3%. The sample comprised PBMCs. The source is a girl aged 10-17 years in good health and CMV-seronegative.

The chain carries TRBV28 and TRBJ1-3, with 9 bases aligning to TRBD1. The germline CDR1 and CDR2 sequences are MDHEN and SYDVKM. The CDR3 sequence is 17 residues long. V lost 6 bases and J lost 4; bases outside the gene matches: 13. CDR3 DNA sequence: TGTGCCAGCAGCCCCGGGACAGGGAAAGTGTGGGGAAACACCATATATTTT. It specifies CASSPGTGKVWGNTIYF.

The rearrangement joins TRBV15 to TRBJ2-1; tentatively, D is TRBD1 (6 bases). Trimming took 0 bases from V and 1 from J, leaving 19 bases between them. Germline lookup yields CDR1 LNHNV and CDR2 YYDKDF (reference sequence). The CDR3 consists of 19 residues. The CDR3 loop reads CATSREKTTGTKSYNEQFF. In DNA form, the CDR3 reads TGTGCCACCAGCAGAGAAAAAACTACAGGGACGAAATCCTACAATGAGCAGTTCTTC.

CDR3 sequence (DNA): TGTGCCAGCAGCCCCTTACCCAATTCGGGGACTGAAGCTTTCTTT. Translating it yields CASSPLPNSGTEAFF. This chain connects TRBV9 to TRBJ1-1; D is unresolved. Germline CDR1 is SGDLS and CDR2 is YYNGEE. The CDR3 sequence is 15 residues long. The ends were cut back, 4 bases at V and 5 bases at J, with 18 bases in the middle.

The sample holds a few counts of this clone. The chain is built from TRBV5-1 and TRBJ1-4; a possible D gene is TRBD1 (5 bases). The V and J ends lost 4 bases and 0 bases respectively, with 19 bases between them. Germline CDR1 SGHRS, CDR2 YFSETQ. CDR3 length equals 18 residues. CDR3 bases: TGCGCCAGCAGCCGCGCGGGAGGGGCTGATGCAACTAATGAAAAACTGTTTTTT. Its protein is CASSRAGGADATNEKLFF.

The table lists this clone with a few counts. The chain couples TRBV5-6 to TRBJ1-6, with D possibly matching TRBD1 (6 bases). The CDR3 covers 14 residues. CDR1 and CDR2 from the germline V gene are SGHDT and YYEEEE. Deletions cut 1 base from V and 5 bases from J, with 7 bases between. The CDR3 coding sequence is TGTGCCAGCAGCTTGCCAGGGGATAATTCACCCCTCCACTTT. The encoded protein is CASSLPGDNSPLHF.

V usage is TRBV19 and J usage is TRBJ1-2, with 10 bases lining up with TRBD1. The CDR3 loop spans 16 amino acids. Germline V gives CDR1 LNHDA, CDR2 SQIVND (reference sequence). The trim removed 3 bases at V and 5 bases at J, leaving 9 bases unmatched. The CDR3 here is CASSMWGTGDLYGYTF. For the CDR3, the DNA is TGTGCCAGTAGTATGTGGGGGACAGGGGATCTTTATGGCTACACCTTC.

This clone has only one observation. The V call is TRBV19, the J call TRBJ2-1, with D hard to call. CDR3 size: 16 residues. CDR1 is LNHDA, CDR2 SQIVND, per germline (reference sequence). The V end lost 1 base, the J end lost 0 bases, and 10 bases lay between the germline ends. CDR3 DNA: TGTGCCAGTAGTATAGCAAACTTCTACTCCTACAATGAGCAGTTCTTC. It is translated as CASSIANFYSYNEQFF.

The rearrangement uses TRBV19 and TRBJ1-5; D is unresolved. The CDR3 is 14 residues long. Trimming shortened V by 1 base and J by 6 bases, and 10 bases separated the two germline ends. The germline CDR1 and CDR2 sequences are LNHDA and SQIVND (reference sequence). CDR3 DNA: TGTGCCAGTAGTATAGTTGGAGGCGGTCAGCCCCAGCATTTT. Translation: CASSIVGGGQPQHF.

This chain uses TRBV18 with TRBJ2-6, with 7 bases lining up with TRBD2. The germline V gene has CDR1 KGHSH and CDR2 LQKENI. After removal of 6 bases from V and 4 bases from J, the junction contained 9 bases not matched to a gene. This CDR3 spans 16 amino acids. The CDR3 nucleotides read TGTGCCAGCTCCTGGACACGGGGGGAAGGGGCCAACGTCCTGACTTTC. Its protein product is CASSWTRGEGANVLTF.

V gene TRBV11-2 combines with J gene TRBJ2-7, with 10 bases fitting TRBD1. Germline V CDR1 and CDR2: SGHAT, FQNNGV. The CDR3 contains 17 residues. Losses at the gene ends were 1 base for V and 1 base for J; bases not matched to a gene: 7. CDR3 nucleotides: TGTGCCAGCAGCTTAGGGACAGGGGGATTCGCTTCCTACGAGCAGTACTTC. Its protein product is CASSLGTGGFASYEQYF.

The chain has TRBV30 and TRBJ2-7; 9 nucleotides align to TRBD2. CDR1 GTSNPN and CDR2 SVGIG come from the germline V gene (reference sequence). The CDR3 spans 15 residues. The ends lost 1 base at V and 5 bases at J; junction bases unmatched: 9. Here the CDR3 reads CAWSGKGLARDEQYF. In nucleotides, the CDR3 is TGTGCCTGGAGTGGAAAGGGACTAGCTAGAGACGAGCAGTACTTC. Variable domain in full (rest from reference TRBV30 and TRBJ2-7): SQTIHQWPATLVQPVGSPLSLECTVEGTSNPNLYWYRQAAGRGLQLLFYSVGIGQISSEVPQNLSASRPQDRQFILSSKKLLLSDSGFYLCAWSGKGLARDEQYFGPGTRLTVT.

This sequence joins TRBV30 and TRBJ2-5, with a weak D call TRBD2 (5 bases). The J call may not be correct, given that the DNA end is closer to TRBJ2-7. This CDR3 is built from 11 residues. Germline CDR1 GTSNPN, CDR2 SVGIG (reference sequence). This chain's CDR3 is CAWRGRHEQYF. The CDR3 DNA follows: TGTGCCTGGAGGGGGAGACACGAGCAGTACTTC.

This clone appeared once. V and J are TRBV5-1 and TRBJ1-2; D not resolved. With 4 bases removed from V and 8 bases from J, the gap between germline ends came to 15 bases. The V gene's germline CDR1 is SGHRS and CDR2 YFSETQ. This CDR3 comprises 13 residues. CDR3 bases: TGCGCCAGCAGCAAGGGCTCAGCGGGGGGCTACACCTTC. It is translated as CASSKGSAGGYTF.

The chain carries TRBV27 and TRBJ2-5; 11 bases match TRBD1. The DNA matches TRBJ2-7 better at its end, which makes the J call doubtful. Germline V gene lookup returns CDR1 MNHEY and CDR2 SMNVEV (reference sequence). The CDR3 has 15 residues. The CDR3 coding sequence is TGTGCCAGCAGTCCCCGGACAGGGGGCCTGTCCGAGCAGTACTTC. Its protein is CASSPRTGGLSEQYF.

The DNA of the CDR3 is TGTGCCAGCAGTGACGGACTAGCGTCTCCGAATGAGCAGTTCTTC. Translating it yields CASSDGLASPNEQFF. The chain has TRBV6-4 and TRBJ2-1, with 9 bases lining up with TRBD2. V gave up 2 bases and J gave up 7 bases; unmatched junction bases: 6. The CDR3 totals 15 residues. In germline, CDR1 is MRHNA, CDR2 SNTAGT.